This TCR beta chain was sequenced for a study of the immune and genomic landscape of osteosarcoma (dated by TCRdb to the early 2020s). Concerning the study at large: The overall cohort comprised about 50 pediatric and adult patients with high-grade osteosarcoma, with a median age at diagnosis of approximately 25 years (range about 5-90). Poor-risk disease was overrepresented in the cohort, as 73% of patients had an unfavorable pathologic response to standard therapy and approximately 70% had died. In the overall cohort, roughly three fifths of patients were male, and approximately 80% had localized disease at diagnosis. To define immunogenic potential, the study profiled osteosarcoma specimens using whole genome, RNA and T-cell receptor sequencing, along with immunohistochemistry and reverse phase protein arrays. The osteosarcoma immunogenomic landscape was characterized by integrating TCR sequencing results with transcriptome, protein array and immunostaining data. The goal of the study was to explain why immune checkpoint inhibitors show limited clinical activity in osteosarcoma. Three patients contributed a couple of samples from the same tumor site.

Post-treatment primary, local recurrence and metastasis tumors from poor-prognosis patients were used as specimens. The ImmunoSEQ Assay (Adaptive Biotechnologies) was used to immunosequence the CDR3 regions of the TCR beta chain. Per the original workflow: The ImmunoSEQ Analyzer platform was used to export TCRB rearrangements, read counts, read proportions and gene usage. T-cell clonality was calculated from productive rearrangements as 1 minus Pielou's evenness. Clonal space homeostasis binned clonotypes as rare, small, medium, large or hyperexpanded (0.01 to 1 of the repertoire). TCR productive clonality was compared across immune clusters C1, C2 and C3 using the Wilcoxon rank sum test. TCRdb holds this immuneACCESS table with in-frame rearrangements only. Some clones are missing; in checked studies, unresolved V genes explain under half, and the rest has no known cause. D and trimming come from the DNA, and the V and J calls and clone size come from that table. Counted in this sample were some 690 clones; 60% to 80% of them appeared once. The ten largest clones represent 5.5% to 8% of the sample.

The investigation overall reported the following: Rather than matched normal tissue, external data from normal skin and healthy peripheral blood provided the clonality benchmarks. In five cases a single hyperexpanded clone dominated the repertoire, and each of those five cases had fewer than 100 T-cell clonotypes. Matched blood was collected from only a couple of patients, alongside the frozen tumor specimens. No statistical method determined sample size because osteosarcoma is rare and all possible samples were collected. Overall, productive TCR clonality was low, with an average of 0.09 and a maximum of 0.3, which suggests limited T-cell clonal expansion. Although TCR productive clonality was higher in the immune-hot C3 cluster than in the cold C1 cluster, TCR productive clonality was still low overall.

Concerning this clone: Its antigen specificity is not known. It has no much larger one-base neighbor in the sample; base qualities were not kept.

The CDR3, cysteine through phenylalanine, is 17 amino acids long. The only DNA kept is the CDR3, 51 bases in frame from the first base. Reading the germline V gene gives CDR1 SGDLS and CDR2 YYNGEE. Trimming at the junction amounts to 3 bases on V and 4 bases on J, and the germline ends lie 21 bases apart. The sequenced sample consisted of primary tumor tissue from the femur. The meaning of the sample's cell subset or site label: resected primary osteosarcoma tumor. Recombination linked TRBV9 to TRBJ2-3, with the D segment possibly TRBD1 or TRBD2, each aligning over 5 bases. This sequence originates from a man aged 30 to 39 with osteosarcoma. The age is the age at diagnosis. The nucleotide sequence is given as TGTGCCAGCAGCGCGCGAGGGGTCGACAGAATGCCAGATACGCAGTATTTT. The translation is CASSARGVDRMPDTQYF.